The sequence of this T cell receptor (beta chain) was determined in a study of STAT5B mutations in CD4+ large granular lymphocyte leukemia. Study findings and constraints: About a quarter of private leukemic clonotypes occurred rarely in other patients' non-leukemic repertoires.

Using immunoSEQ multiplex PCR, the repertoire was profiled, and TCRdb retains in-frame clones only, with some absent. The sample lists some 41,000 clones; roughly 80% were seen once. Details on this clone: What it binds is unknown.

The source is a human donor in good health. The specimen was CD4+ T cells from blood buffy coats.

CDR3: CASSRGQGGETQYF. The CDR3 region has the DNA TGCGCCAGCAGCCGCGGGCAGGGGGGCGAGACCCAGTACTTC. V and J are TRBV5-1 and TRBJ2-5; D might be TRBD1 (7 bases). Germline V gene sequence: CDR1 SGHRS, CDR2 YFSETQ. This CDR3 region has 14 residues. The germline V and J ends were trimmed by 4 bases and 5 bases, with 15 bases remaining between them.